The following is a TCR beta chain sequence with its context. This sample is part of a study of vaccination and CD4 T cells after COVID-19. Study details: The makeup of the convalescents was six males and four females, two of them Hispanic. Sampling post-COVID took place a median around 99 days after diagnosis (range 35 to 161).

This CDR3 contains 16 residues. J was trimmed by 7 bases and V by 4 bases; bases with no gene match: 14. Germline V gene data show CDR1 as LGHDT and CDR2 as YNNKEL (reference sequence). TCRdb re-analysed the PCR reads in MiXCR, keeping a single row per CDR3 protein. The sample holds about 15,000 distinct CDR3 sequences, about 70% seen once. The chain recombines TRBV3-1 with TRBJ1-1; 8 bases line up with TRBD1. The material was CD4+ T cells from blood, obtained after SARS-CoV-2 vaccination. This TCR came from a human donor who had recovered from COVID-19. CDR3 sequence reads: CASSPGLGQGGVEAFF. The CDR3 DNA is TGTGCCAGCAGCCCAGGACTTGGACAGGGTGGAGTTGAAGCTTTCTTT.